These 15 T cell receptor beta chains were sequenced from one sample in a study of blood T cell repertoires in COVID-19. Profiling relied on immunoSEQ multiplex PCR, and the TCRdb table lists in-frame clones only, not all of them. Among 130,000 to 150,000 clones listed, around 84% were seen once. Source material: peripheral blood. All receptors come from a human donor with acute or convalescent COVID-19. The donor label of this sample is uncertain.

The chain combines TRBV11-1 with TRBJ1-2; 7 bases line up with TRBD1. This CDR3 comprises 14 residues. Per germline, CDR1 SGHAT and CDR2 FQDESV (reference sequence). The V segment lost 6 bases and the J segment 1 base; nucleotides outside the gene matches: 5. In DNA form, the CDR3 reads TGTGCCAGCAGTCACAGGGGACTTAACTATGGCTACACCTTC. Protein sequence: CASSHRGLNYGYTF.

This chain joins TRBV5-4 and TRBJ1-2; tentatively, D is TRBD1 (6 bases). The germline V gene has CDR1 SGHNT and CDR2 YYREEE (reference sequence). CDR3 length equals 14 residues. Trimming took off 2 bases at V and 4 bases at J, with 12 bases between the two ends. CDR3 DNA: TGTGCCAGCAGCTTACAGGGTTCTATCTATGGCTACACCTTC. This sequence encodes CASSLQGSIYGYTF.

The chain employs TRBV6-5 and TRBJ1-6, with no clear D. Trimming took 9 bases from V and 10 from J, leaving 22 bases between them. The CDR3 covers 15 residues. The germline V gene encodes CDR1 MNHEY and CDR2 SVGAGI. As DNA, the CDR3 is TGTGCCAGTAGGCAACTAGGAGGAAGGGAATCACCCCTCCACTTT. Amino acid sequence: CASRQLGGRESPLHF.

The V gene is TRBV4-3, the J gene TRBJ1-6; D not certain. Germline CDR1 is LGHNA and CDR2 is YSLEER. This CDR3 is 14 amino acids long. V lost 0 bases to trimming and J lost 6 bases, with 6 bases between them. CDR3 DNA: TGCGCCAGCAGCCAAGATGTCGGTAATTCACCCCTCCACTTT. It yields the protein CASSQDVGNSPLHF.

In DNA form, the CDR3 reads TGTGCCAGCAGCTTGGGGGGCTCCTACGAGCAGTACTTC. It encodes CASSLGGSYEQYF. The rearrangement links TRBV11-3 to TRBJ2-7; the D gene is possibly TRBD2 (6 bases). CDR3 size: 13 residues. Per germline, CDR1 SGHNT and CDR2 YENEEA. The germline V and J ends were trimmed by 3 bases and 0 bases, with 6 bases remaining between them. Together with reference TRBV11-3 and TRBJ2-7, the CDR3 gives the full variable domain: EAGVVQSPRYKIIEKKQPVAFWCNPISGHNTLYWYLQNLGQGPELLIRYENEEAVDDSQLPKDRFSAERLKGVDSTLKIQPAELGDSAVYLCASSLGGSYEQYFGPGTRLTVT.

V gene TRBV6-2 or TRBV6-3 combines with J gene TRBJ2-7; TRBD2 might be the D (6 bases). Trimming took off 2 bases at V and 1 base at J, with 18 bases between the two ends. Germline assignment: CDR1 MNHEY and CDR2 SVGEGT. This CDR3 contains 17 residues. CDR3 in DNA: TGTGCCAGCAGTTACAACGCGGGACTCTCAAGATCCTACGAGCAGTACGTC. Protein sequence: CASSYNAGLSRSYEQYV.

J is TRBJ1-2 and V is TRBV7-9, with TRBD1 identical over 7 bases. In germline, CDR1 is SEHNR, CDR2 FQNEAQ (reference sequence). The CDR3 is made up of 14 amino acids. Germline trimming cut 5 bases from V and 1 base from J; bases unmatched to any gene: 4. The CDR3 region has the DNA TGTGCCAGCAGCCCCGGACAGGTTAACTATGGCTACACCTTC. This sequence encodes CASSPGQVNYGYTF.

The V gene is TRBV19, the J gene TRBJ2-5, with D unresolved. CDR1 is LNHDA, CDR2 SQIVND, per germline (reference sequence). The CDR3 length is 13 residues. V was clipped by 3 bases and J by 3 bases, with 8 bases between them. The CDR3 DNA follows: TGTGCCAGTAGTATTTATACAGAAGAGACCCAGTACTTC. Translation: CASSIYTEETQYF.

The chain has TRBV6-5 and TRBJ2-7; 7 nucleotides line up with TRBD2. The CDR3 totals 14 residues. V dropped 4 bases and J dropped 4; count of bases not matched to a gene: 7. Germline CDR1 reads MNHEY; CDR2 reads SVGAGI. For the CDR3, the DNA is TGTGCCAGCAGTTCGACGAGCGGGAAATACGAGCAGTACGTC. This codes for CASSSTSGKYEQYV.

The rearrangement links TRBV5-1 to TRBJ2-5; a possible D gene is TRBD1 (5 bases). Germline V gene data show CDR1 as SGHRS and CDR2 as YFSETQ. V was clipped by 2 bases and J by 2 bases, with 10 bases between them. The CDR3 contains 14 residues. The CDR3, as DNA: TGCGCCAGCAGCTTTTGGCAGGGACAAGAGACCCAGTACTTC. It translates to CASSFWQGQETQYF.

V is TRBV6-5 and J is TRBJ1-5; tentative D call: TRBD1 (6 bases). Germline V CDR1 and CDR2: MNHEY, SVGAGI. V lost 6 bases, J lost 4 bases, and 13 bases lay in between. This CDR3 is built from 14 residues. The CDR3 here is CASRLSQGNQPQHF. The CDR3, as DNA: TGTGCCAGCAGACTCTCCCAGGGGAATCAGCCCCAGCATTTT.

This sequence joins TRBV12-3 or TRBV12-4 and TRBJ1-5; D not resolved. The CDR3 length is 13 residues. With 3 bases removed from V and 5 bases from J, the gap between germline ends came to 8 bases. The CDR3 region is CASSLQDYQPQHF. The CDR3 DNA follows: TGTGCCAGCAGTTTGCAGGATTATCAGCCCCAGCATTTT.

J is TRBJ2-6 and V is TRBV7-2; D unresolved. This CDR3 is 15 amino acids long. Germline loops: CDR1 SGHTA, CDR2 FQGNSA. Deletions cut 5 bases from V and 0 bases from J, with 8 bases between. CDR3 residues: CASSRRFSGANVLTF. In DNA form, the CDR3 reads TGTGCCAGCAGCCGCAGGTTCTCTGGGGCCAACGTCCTGACTTTC.

The CDR3 loop is CASRPGLYNEQFF. The CDR3, as DNA: TGTGCCAGCAGGCCGGGACTCTACAATGAGCAGTTCTTC. The chain uses TRBV12-3 or TRBV12-4 and TRBJ2-1; possible D gene TRBD2, 6 bases. V was pared by 6 bases and J by 3 bases, with 9 bases between. The CDR3 contains 13 residues.

This clone showed up just a few times. This same CDR3 is encoded by further DNA sequences in the sample. The chain couples TRBV19 to TRBJ1-2; 7 bases match TRBD1. After removal of 6 bases from V and 3 bases from J, the junction contained 7 bases not matched to a gene. CDR3 length: 14 amino acids. Germline lookup yields CDR1 LNHDA and CDR2 SQIVND (reference sequence). CDR3 in amino acids: CASSQTGWDYGYTF. DNA of the CDR3: TGTGCCAGTAGCCAGACAGGGTGGGACTATGGCTACACCTTC.